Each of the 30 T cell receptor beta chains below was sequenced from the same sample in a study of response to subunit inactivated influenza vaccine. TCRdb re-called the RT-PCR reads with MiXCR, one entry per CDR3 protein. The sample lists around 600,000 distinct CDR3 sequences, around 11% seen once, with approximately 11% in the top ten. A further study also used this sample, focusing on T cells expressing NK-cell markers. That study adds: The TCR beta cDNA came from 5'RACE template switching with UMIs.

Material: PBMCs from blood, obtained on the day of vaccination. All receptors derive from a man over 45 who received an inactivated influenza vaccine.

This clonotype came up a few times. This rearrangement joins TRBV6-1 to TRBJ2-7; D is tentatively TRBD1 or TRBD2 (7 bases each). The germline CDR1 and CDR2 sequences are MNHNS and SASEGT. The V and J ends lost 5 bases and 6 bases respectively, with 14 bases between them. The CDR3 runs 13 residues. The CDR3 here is CASSRQGGFEQYF. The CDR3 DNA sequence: TGTGCCAGCAGTAGACAGGGAGGGTTCGAGCAGTACTTC.

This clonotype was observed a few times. The CDR3 sequence: CSAADWTYEQYF. In nucleotides, the CDR3 is TGCAGTGCTGCCGACTGGACCTACGAGCAGTACTTC. This chain connects TRBV20-1 to TRBJ2-7; no definite D call. Germline assignment: CDR1 DFQATT and CDR2 SNEGSKA (reference sequence). The CDR3 sequence is 12 residues long. The V and J ends lost 5 bases and 2 bases respectively, with 10 bases between them.

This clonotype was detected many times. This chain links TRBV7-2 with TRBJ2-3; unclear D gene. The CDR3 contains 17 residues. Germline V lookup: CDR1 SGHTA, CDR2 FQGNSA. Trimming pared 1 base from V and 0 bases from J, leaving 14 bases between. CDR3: CASSLVVASRSTDTQYF. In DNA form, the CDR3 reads TGTGCCAGCAGCTTAGTCGTGGCTAGTCGCAGCACAGATACGCAGTATTTT.

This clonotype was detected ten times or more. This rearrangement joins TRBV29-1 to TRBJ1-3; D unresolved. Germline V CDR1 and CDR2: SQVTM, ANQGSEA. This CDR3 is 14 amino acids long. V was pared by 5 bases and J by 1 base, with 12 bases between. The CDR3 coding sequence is TGCAGCGTTTTATTGTTTAGTTCTGGAAACACCATATATTTT. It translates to CSVLLFSSGNTIYF.

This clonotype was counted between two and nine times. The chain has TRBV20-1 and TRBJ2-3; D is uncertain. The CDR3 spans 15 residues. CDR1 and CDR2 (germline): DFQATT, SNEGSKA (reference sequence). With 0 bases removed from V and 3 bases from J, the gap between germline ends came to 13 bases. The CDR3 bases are TGCAGTGCTAGAGATTTTAGGGCGAGTACAGATACGCAGTATTTT. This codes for CSARDFRASTDTQYF.

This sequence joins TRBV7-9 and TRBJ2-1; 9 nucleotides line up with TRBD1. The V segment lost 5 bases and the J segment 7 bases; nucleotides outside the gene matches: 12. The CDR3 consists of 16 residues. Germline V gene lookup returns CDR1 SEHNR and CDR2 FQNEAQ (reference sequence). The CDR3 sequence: CASSHQGQGNNNEQFF. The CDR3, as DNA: TGTGCCAGCAGCCACCAGGGACAGGGAAACAATAATGAGCAGTTCTTC.

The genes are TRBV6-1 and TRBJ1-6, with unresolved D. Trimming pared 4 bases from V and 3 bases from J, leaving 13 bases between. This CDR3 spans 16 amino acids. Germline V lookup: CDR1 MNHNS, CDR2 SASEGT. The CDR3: CASSAHPSVYNSPLHF. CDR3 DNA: TGTGCCAGCAGTGCACACCCGAGCGTCTATAATTCACCCCTCCACTTT.

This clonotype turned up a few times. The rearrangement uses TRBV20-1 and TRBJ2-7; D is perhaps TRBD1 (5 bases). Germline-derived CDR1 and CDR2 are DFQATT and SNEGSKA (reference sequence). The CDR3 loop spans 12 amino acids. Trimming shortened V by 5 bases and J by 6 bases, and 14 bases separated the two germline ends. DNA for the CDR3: TGCAGTGCTGTCGGACATTCCATCGAGCAGTACTTC. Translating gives CSAVGHSIEQYF.

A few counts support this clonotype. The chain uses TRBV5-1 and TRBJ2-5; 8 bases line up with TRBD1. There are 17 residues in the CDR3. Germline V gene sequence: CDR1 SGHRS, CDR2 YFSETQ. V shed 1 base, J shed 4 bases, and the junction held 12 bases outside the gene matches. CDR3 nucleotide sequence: TGCGCCAGCAGCTTGAACTCAGGACAGGGTGGTTTAGAGACCCAGTACTTC. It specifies CASSLNSGQGGLETQYF.

The CDR3 spells CASRDIAGRETQYF. The CDR3 nucleotides are TGTGCCAGCAGGGATATAGCGGGGCGGGAGACCCAGTACTTC. V gene TRBV6-1 combines with J gene TRBJ2-5; 8 bases line up with TRBD2. V shed 6 bases and J 5 bases; nucleotides not matched to a gene: 8. CDR3 length equals 14 residues. CDR1 is MNHNS and CDR2 is SASEGT in the germline V gene.

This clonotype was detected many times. CDR3 residues: CASSLLTENTEAFF. DNA of the CDR3: TGTGCCAGCAGCTTACTGACAGAGAACACTGAAGCTTTCTTT. This chain joins TRBV7-9 and TRBJ1-1; maybe TRBD1 (5 bases). CDR3 length: 14 amino acids. Germline V gene data show CDR1 as SEHNR and CDR2 as FQNEAQ (reference sequence). Trimming left V 2 bases short and J 1 base short, with 8 bases between.

CDR3 coding DNA: TGTGCCAGCAGCCCCCGCGGGGAAAAGGAGACCCAGTACTTC. As protein: CASSPRGEKETQYF. This chain uses TRBV9 with TRBJ2-5; D is perhaps TRBD2 (6 bases). The CDR3 has 14 residues. The V and J ends lost 4 bases and 5 bases respectively, with 15 bases between them. Germline V CDR1 and CDR2: SGDLS, YYNGEE.

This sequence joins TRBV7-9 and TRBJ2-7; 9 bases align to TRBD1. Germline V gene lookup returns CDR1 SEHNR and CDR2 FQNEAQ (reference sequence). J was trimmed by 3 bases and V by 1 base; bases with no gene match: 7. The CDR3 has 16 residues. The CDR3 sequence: CASSLGPTGGIYEQYF. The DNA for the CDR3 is TGTGCCAGCAGCTTAGGTCCGACAGGGGGAATCTACGAGCAGTACTTC. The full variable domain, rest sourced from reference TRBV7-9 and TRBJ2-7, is DTGVSQNPRHKITKRGQNVTFRCDPISEHNRLYWYRQTLGQGPEFLTYFQNEAQLEKSRLLSDRFSAERPKGSFSTLEIQRTEQGDSAMYLCASSLGPTGGIYEQYFGPGTRLTVT.

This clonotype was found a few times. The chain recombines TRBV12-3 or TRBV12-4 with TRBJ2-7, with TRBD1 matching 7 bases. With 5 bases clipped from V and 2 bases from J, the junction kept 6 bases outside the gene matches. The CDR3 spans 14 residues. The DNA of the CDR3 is TGTGCCAGCAGTCTGTACAGGGGACCCTACGAGCAGTACTTC. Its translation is CASSLYRGPYEQYF.

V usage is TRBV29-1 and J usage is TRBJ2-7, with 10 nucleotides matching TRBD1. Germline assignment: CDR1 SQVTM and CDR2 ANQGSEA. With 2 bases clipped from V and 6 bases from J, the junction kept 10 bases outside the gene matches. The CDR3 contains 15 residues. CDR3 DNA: TGCAGCGTTGAATTTACCGGGACAGGGGTGGGCGAGCAGTACTTC. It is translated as CSVEFTGTGVGEQYF.

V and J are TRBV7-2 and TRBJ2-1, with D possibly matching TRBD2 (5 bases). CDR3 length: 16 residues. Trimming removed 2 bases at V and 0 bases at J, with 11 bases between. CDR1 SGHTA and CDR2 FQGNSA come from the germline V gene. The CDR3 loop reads CASSLTPSPSYNEQFF. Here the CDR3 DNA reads TGTGCCAGCAGCTTAACGCCTAGCCCCTCCTACAATGAGCAGTTCTTC.

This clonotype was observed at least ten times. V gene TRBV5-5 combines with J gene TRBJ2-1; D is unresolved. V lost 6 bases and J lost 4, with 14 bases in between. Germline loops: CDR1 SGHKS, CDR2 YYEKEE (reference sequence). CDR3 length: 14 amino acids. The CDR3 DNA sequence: TGTGCCAGCACCGTTAGGGCTAATTACAATGAGCAGTTCTTC. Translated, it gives CASTVRANYNEQFF.

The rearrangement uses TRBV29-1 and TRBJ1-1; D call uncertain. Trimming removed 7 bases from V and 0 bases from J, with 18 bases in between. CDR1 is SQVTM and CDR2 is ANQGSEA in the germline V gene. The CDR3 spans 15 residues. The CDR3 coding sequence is TGCAGCGCCCTAAGGAACGTCCAGCTGAACACTGAAGCTTTCTTT. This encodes CSALRNVQLNTEAFF. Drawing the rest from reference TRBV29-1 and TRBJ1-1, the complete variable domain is SAVISQKPSRDICQRGTSLTIQCQVDSQVTMMFWYRQQPGQSLTLIATANQGSEATYESGFVIDKFPISRPNLTFSTLTVSNMSPEDSSIYLCSALRNVQLNTEAFFGQGTRLTVV.

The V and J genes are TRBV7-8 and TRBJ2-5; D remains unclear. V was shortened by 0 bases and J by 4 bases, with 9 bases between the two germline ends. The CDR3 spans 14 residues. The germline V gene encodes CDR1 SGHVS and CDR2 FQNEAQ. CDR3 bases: TGTGCCAGCAGCTTAGCCAGATTGGGAGAGACCCAGTACTTC. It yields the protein CASSLARLGETQYF.

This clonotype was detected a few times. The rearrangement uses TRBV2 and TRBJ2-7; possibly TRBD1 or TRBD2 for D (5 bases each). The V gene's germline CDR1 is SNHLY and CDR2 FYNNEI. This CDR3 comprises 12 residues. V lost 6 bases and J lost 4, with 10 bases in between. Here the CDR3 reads CASRFGGYEQYF. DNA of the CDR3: TGTGCCAGCAGGTTTGGGGGATACGAGCAGTACTTC.

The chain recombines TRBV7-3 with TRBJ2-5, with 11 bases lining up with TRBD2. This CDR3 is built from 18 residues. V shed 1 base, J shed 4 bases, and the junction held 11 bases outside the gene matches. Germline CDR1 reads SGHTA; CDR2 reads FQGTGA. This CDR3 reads CASSLNPLAGVPSETQYF. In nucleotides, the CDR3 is TGTGCCAGCAGCTTAAACCCACTAGCGGGAGTTCCGTCAGAGACCCAGTACTTC.

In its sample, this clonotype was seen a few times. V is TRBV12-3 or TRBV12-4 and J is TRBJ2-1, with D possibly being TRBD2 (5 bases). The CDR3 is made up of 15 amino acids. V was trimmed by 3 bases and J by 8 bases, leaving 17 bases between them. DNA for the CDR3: TGTGCCAGCAGTTTGGGTGTTTCTAGCTGGGATGAGCAGTTCTTC. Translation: CASSLGVSSWDEQFF.

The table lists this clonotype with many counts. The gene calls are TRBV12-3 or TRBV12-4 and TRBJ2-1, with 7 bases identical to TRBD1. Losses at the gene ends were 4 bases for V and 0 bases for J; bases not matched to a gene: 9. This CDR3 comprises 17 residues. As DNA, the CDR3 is TGTGCCAGCAGTTCCACCTGGGACAGTAGCTCCTACAATGAGCAGTTCTTC. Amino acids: CASSSTWDSSSYNEQFF.

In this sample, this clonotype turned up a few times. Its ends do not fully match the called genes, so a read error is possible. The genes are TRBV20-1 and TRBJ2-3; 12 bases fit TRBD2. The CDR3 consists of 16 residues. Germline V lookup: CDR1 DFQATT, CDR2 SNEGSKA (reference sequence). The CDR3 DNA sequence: TGCAGTGAAAGGTCCACGACTAGCGGGAGCACGGATACGCAGTATTTT. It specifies CSERSTTSGSTDTQYF.

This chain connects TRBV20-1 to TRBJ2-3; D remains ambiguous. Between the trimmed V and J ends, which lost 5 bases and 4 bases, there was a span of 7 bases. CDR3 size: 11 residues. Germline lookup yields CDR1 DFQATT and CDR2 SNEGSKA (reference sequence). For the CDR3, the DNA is TGCAGTGCTCCCTACGCAGATACGCAGTATTTT. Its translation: CSAPYADTQYF.

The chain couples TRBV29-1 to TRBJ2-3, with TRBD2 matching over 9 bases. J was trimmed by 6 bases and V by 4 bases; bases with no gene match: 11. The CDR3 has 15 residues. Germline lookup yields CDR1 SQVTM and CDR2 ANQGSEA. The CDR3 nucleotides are TGCAGCGTTGGGTTGACTAGCGGCCGGCGGGATACGCAGTATTTT. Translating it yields CSVGLTSGRRDTQYF.

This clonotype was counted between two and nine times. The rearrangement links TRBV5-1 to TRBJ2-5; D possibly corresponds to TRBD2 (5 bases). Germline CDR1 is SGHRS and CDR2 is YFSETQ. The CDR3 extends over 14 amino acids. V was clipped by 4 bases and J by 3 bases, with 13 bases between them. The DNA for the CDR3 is TGCGCCAGCAGCACCCGAGCCGGGGAAGAGACCCAGTACTTC. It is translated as CASSTRAGEETQYF.

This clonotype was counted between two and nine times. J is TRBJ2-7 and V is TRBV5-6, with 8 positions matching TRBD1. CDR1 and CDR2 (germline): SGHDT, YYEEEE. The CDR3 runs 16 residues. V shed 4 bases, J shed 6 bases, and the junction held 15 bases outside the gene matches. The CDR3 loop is CASSPESGTGRGEQYF. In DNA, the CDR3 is TGTGCCAGCAGCCCCGAATCAGGGACAGGCCGCGGCGAGCAGTACTTC.

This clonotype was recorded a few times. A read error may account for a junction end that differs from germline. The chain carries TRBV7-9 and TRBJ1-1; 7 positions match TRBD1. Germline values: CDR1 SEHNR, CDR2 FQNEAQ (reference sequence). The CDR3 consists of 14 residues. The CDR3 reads CASSFGTVNTEVFF. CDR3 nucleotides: TGTGCCAGCAGCTTCGGGACAGTGAACACTGAAGTTTTCTTT. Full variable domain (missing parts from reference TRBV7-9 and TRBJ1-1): DTGVSQNPRHKITKRGQNVTFRCDPISEHNRLYWYRQTLGQGPEFLTYFQNEAQLEKSRLLSDRFSAERPKGSFSTLEIQRTEQGDSAMYLCASSFGTVNTEVFFGQGTRLTVV.

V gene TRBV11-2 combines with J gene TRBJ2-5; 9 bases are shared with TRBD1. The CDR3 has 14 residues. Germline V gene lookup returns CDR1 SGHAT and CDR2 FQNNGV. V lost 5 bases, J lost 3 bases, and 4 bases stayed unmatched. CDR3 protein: CASSPQGAEETQYF. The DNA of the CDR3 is TGTGCCAGCAGCCCACAGGGGGCGGAAGAGACCCAGTACTTC. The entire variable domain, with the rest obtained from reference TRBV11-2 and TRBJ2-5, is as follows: EAGVAQSPRYKIIEKRQSVAFWCNPISGHATLYWYQQILGQGPKLLIQFQNNGVVDDSQLPKDRFSAERLKGVDSTLKIQPAKLEDSAVYLCASSPQGAEETQYFGPGTRLLVL.